A selection of T cell receptor beta chains follows, all from one sample in a study of T-cell reconstitution after alpha-beta-depleted transplantation in children. TCRdb redid the calling of the PCR reads with MiXCR, one entry per CDR3 protein. The sample lists 200,000 to 300,000 distinct CDR3 sequences, 12% seen once, with over 2.5% in the top ten. This sample comprised PBMCs from the stem cell graft donor, obtained from the stem cell graft. Receptors were obtained from a human donor who donated a stem cell graft to a child with acute lymphoblastic leukemia. CDR3s include the opening cysteine and the closing phenylalanine or tryptophan. The order of the fields is V gene, D gene, J gene, clone size, CDR3 DNA, CDR3 protein. A D gene is named only where the DNA matches it firmly. The size entry is marked missing in some rows and otherwise reads once, few, many or a size class.

TRBV2	-	TRBJ2-2	-	TGTGCCATCTGTTTATTTAATTGGAGGGCCCCAAGCACCGGGGGGCTGTTTTTT	CAICLFNWRAPSTGGLFF
TRBV20-1	TRBD1	TRBJ1-5	many	TGCAGTGCGGGTAGGACAGGGTATAGCAATCAGCCCCAGCATTTT	CSAGRTGYSNQPQHF
TRBV20-1	-	TRBJ2-5	many	TGCAGTGCTAGAGATCCCGGGGGGACCCAGTACTTC	CSARDPGGTQYF
TRBV7-2	-	TRBJ1-1	many	TGTGCCAGCAGCTTAGTGCCAGGGTCCGACACTGAAGCTTTCTTT	CASSLVPGSDTEAFF
TRBV7-2	TRBD2	TRBJ2-7	many	TGTGCCAGCAGCCAGGGACTAGCGGGAGTGCCCTACGAGCAGTACTTC	CASSQGLAGVPYEQYF
TRBV6-1	-	TRBJ1-5	many	TGTGCCAGCACGACCGCTAATCAGCCCCAGCATTTT	CASTTANQPQHF
TRBV7-2	TRBD2	TRBJ2-2	many	TGTGCCAGCAGTAAAATAGCGGGAATGAACACCGGGGAGCTGTTTTTT	CASSKIAGMNTGELFF
TRBV12-3/TRBV12-4	TRBD2	TRBJ2-3	many	TGTGCCAGCGGCAAGCGGGGGGTGACAGATACGCAGTATTTT	CASGKRGVTDTQYF
TRBV20-1	TRBD2	TRBJ2-5	-	TGCAGTGCTTCTCTAGCGGGGATCCAAGAGACCCAGTACTTC	CSASLAGIQETQYF
TRBV28	-	TRBJ1-1	many	TGTGCCAGCGCCCTCGACGCGGCGGCCCAGCCGAGAGCTTTCTTT	CASALDAAAQPRAFF
TRBV2	-	TRBJ2-7	-	TGTGCCAGCAGTGCCCAGTACGAGCAGTACTTC	CASSAQYEQYF
TRBV7-6	TRBD1	TRBJ2-5	-	TGTGCCAGCAGCTTTACACTCAACAGGGGGACAGAGACCCAGTACTTC	CASSFTLNRGTETQYF
TRBV11-2	-	TRBJ1-1	many	TGTGCCAGCAGCTTAGATTCGAGTATGTCTGAAGCTTTCTTT	CASSLDSSMSEAFF
TRBV7-2	-	TRBJ1-1	many	TGTGCCAGCAGCTTGCAGGGGAGGAACACTGAAGCTTTCTTT	CASSLQGRNTEAFF
TRBV6-1	-	TRBJ2-3	many	TGTGCCAGCAGCTCCGGGGGGGACAGAGATACGCAGTATTTT	CASSSGGDRDTQYF
TRBV19	-	TRBJ1-4	many	TGTGCCAGTAGTCCGCGCTCCTCCTATGAAAAACTGTTTTTT	CASSPRSSYEKLFF
TRBV7-6	-	TRBJ2-1	many	TGTGCCAGCAGCTTACAAGGCCTGTACAATGAGCAGTTCTTC	CASSLQGLYNEQFF
TRBV15	-	TRBJ1-5	many	TGTGCCACCAGCAGAGATCTTCATAGGGGCCAGCCCCAGCATTTT	CATSRDLHRGQPQHF
TRBV29-1	TRBD1	TRBJ2-7	many	TGCAGCGTTGAGGGACGACAGGGGAGCTCCTACGAGCAGTACTTC	CSVEGRQGSSYEQYF
TRBV24-1	-	TRBJ2-3	many	TGTGCCACCAGTGAACCGGGGCCCACAGATACGCAGTATTTT	CATSEPGPTDTQYF
TRBV5-1	TRBD2	TRBJ2-5	many	TGCGCCAGCAGACCGATAGCGGGGGGTAGTGAGACCCAGTACTTC	CASRPIAGGSETQYF
TRBV20-1	-	TRBJ2-7	many	TGCAGTGCTCACGCCTCGTCTTACGAGCAGTACTTC	CSAHASSYEQYF
TRBV5-1	TRBD1	TRBJ2-7	-	TGCGCCAGCAGCTTCCCTTCCGACAGGGGGTTATGGGAGCAGTACTTC	CASSFPSDRGLWEQYF
TRBV20-1	-	TRBJ1-2	many	TGCAGTGCTCCCGCTACAGCGCACTATGGCTACACCTTC	CSAPATAHYGYTF
TRBV5-1	-	TRBJ2-1	-	TGCGCCAGCAGCTCTAGCCGGGGAACCTACAATGAGCAGTTCTTC	CASSSSRGTYNEQFF
TRBV3-1	-	TRBJ1-2	many	TGTGCCAGCAGCCATCTGAACCCGACAGCCCACGGTGGCTACACCTTC	CASSHLNPTAHGGYTF
TRBV7-2	TRBD2	TRBJ2-2	many	TGTGCCAGCAGCTTAGAGACCACTAGCGGAGCCGGGGAGCTGTTTTTT	CASSLETTSGAGELFF
TRBV6-1	-	TRBJ2-3	many	TGTGCCAGCAGGGAACAGGTGGGGGGCACAGTTACGCAGTATTTT	CASREQVGGTVTQYF
TRBV6-1	TRBD2	TRBJ2-3	many	TGTGCCAGCAGTCTTTCCGGGACTAGCGGGATAACAGATACGCAGTATTTT	CASSLSGTSGITDTQYF
TRBV30	-	TRBJ1-1	many	TGTGCCTGGAGTGGGCTTGGGACTGAAGCTTTCTTT	CAWSGLGTEAFF
TRBV6-5	TRBD1	TRBJ1-5	many	TGTGCCAGCAGTTACGGACAGGGGAGTCAGCCCCAGCATTTT	CASSYGQGSQPQHF
TRBV5-6	-	TRBJ1-1	many	TGTGCCAGCAGCTCCCGAGGGGGGTTCACTGAAGCTTTCTTT	CASSSRGGFTEAFF
TRBV14	TRBD2	TRBJ2-5	-	TGTGCCAGCAAGAAGATCTCCGTCGGAACTAGCGGGAGTCATAGCCTGGGTCGTCAAGAGACCCAGTACTTC	CASKKISVGTSGSHSLGRQETQYF
TRBV7-2	-	TRBJ2-1	many	TGTGCCAGCAGCTTAAGAGCGCCTAGCTCCTACAATGAGCAGTTCTTC	CASSLRAPSSYNEQFF
TRBV29-1	-	TRBJ1-2	-	TGCAGCGTTGAAAGGAGGGCGGGATGGGATGGCTACACCTTC	CSVERRAGWDGYTF
TRBV12-3/TRBV12-4	-	TRBJ2-7	many	TGTGCCAGCAGACGGGGGACGGGGAACTACGAGCAGTACTTC	CASRRGTGNYEQYF
TRBV27	-	TRBJ2-3	many	TGTGCCAGCAGTTCGGGCCTTCGGGGAACGCAGTATTTT	CASSSGLRGTQYF
TRBV20-1	-	TRBJ1-5	many	TGCAGTGCTCCCCGACAGGCCAATCAGCCCCAGCATTTT	CSAPRQANQPQHF
TRBV5-1	TRBD2	TRBJ2-3	many	TGCGCCAGCAGCTGGGGACTAGCGGCTGATACTAGCACAGATACGCAGTATTTT	CASSWGLAADTSTDTQYF
TRBV27	-	TRBJ2-1	many	TGTGCCAGCTGCCCCGTGGGCTCCTACAATGAGCAGTTCTTC	CASCPVGSYNEQFF
TRBV9	TRBD1	TRBJ2-3	many	TGTGCCAGCAGCGCTTCCGGGACAGGGTCCACAGATACGCAGTATTTT	CASSASGTGSTDTQYF
TRBV7-9	TRBD1	TRBJ1-4	many	TGTGCCAGCAGCATGAACCGGGACAGAGGGGTGGAAAAACTGTTTTTT	CASSMNRDRGVEKLFF
TRBV27	-	TRBJ2-7	many	TGTGCCAGCAGTTTGACGTACTTCTACGAGCAGTACTTC	CASSLTYFYEQYF
TRBV11-2	-	TRBJ2-1	many	TGTGCCAGCAGCTTAGTATCGGCTGGCTCCTACAATGAGCAGTTCTTC	CASSLVSAGSYNEQFF
TRBV18	-	TRBJ2-3	many	TGTGCCAGCTCACCAGGACTCCACACTAGCACAGATACGCAGTATTTT	CASSPGLHTSTDTQYF
TRBV29-1	-	TRBJ2-7	many	TGCAGCGCTACAAGGGACCGAGCGTACGAGCAGTACTTC	CSATRDRAYEQYF
TRBV6-2/TRBV6-3	-	TRBJ2-1	many	TGTGCCAGCAGCTATACTAGCACGAGGTACAATGAGCAGTTCTTC	CASSYTSTRYNEQFF